The rows below give T cell receptor beta chains drawn from one sample of a study of cytomegalovirus exposure and HLA in healthy donors. Sequenced by immunoSEQ multiplex PCR; TCRdb stores in-frame clones only, minus some. Among approximately 76,000 clones listed, around 80% were seen once. The sequencing sample was made of PBMCs. All receptors derive from a man aged 25 to 45 in good health and CMV-seronegative. Both conserved end residues are part of each CDR3. The D gene is left open where the match is weak. The size field is filled for only some rows; it gives once, few, many or a size class.

>TRBJ1-1|few|17|TRBV18|NA
CASSPRLTGGGTTEAFF
TGTGCCAGCTCACCAAGATTAACGGGGGGAGGGACGACTGAAGCTTTCTTT
>TRBJ1-1|NA|14|TRBV27|NA
CASSLSFGNTEAFF
TGTGCCAGCAGTTTATCTTTCGGGAACACTGAAGCTTTCTTT
>TRBJ2-6|NA|17|TRBV19|TRBD1
CASKRTGVDSGANVLTF
TGTGCCAGTAAACGGACAGGGGTGGACTCTGGGGCCAACGTCCTGACTTTC
>TRBJ2-2|NA|15|TRBV28|TRBD1
CASSHRTGDTGELFF
TGTGCCAGCAGTCATCGGACAGGAGATACCGGGGAGCTGTTTTTT
>TRBJ2-7|NA|15|TRBV11-1|TRBD2
CASSRSGGFSYEQYF
TGTGCCAGCAGCAGAAGCGGGGGGTTCTCCTACGAGCAGTACTTC
>TRBJ2-7|many|18|TRBV4-1|NA
CASSQVDMGFSYMNEQYF
TGCGCCAGCAGCCAAGTGGACATGGGATTCTCGTATATGAACGAGCAGTACTTC
>TRBJ2-3|once|13|TRBV30|NA
CAWGGDNTDTQYF
TGTGCCTGGGGGGGGGACAACACAGATACGCAGTATTTT
>TRBJ1-1|NA|15|TRBV6-1|TRBD1
CASSGRDRLNTEAFF
TGTGCCAGCTCAGGGCGGGACAGATTGAACACTGAAGCTTTCTTT
>TRBJ2-7|NA|15|TRBV15|TRBD1
CATSREKGARSEQYF
TGTGCCACCAGCAGAGAAAAGGGGGCCCGTAGCGAGCAGTACTTC
>TRBJ2-2|once|14|TRBV4-3|TRBD1
CASSQTGGAGELFF
TGCGCCAGCAGCCAGACAGGGGGAGCCGGGGAGCTGTTTTTT
>TRBJ1-5|NA|13|TRBV19|NA
CASSVISTEPQHF
TGTGCCAGTAGTGTTATAAGTACGGAGCCCCAGCATTTT
>TRBJ2-7|NA|14|TRBV7-2|TRBD1
CASSLDAGGYEQYF
TGTGCCAGCAGCTTAGATGCAGGGGGCTACGAGCAGTACTTC
>TRBJ1-6|NA|11|TRBV20-1|NA
CSARGNSPLHF
TGCAGTGCCCGGGGGAATTCACCCCTCCACTTT
>TRBJ2-2|once|15|TRBV15|NA
CATSRGSENTGELFF
TGTGCCACCAGCAGAGGAAGCGAGAACACCGGGGAGCTGTTTTTT
>TRBJ2-2|NA|16|TRBV7-2|NA
CASRLQYRANTGELFF
TGTGCCAGCAGGCTTCAGTACAGGGCGAACACCGGGGAGCTGTTTTTT
>TRBJ2-7|NA|14|TRBV5-5|TRBD1
CASSWDRSSYEQYF
TGTGCCAGCAGCTGGGACAGGAGCTCCTACGAGCAGTACTTC
>TRBJ2-5|NA|15|TRBV9|NA
CASSVRRGGRETQYF
TGTGCCAGCAGCGTTCGCCGCGGGGGCAGAGAGACCCAGTACTTC
>TRBJ1-2|NA|13|TRBV29-1|NA
CSVGDTRSGGYTF
TGCAGCGTTGGGGACACGAGGAGTGGTGGCTACACCTTC
>TRBJ1-1|NA|11|TRBV20-1|NA
CSARDGRTTFF
TGCAGTGCTAGAGATGGCAGGACTACTTTCTTT
>TRBJ2-7|NA|12|TRBV5-5|TRBD1
CASSLQGTEQYF
TGTGCCAGCAGCTTACAGGGGACCGAGCAGTACTTC
>TRBJ2-2|few|18|TRBV5-1|TRBD2
CASSLRVAGGPSTGELFF
TGCGCCAGCAGCTTAAGAGTAGCGGGAGGGCCCTCTACCGGGGAGCTGTTTTTT
>TRBJ1-1|few|16|TRBV5-5|TRBD1
CASSPGTGYMNTEAFF
TGTGCCAGCAGCCCCGGGACAGGGTACATGAACACTGAAGCTTTCTTT
>TRBJ2-5|NA|16|TRBV10-1|TRBD2
CASSDSGTGRGETQYF
TGCGCCAGCAGTGATAGCGGGACGGGCCGGGGGGAGACCCAGTACTTC
>TRBJ1-4|NA|13|TRBV6-5|NA
CASSSYLNEKLFF
TGTGCCAGCAGTTCCTACCTCAATGAAAAACTGTTTTTT
>TRBJ2-2|NA|15|TRBV15|TRBD1
CATSKDRMNTGELFF
TGTGCCACCAGCAAGGACAGGATGAACACCGGGGAGCTGTTTTTT
>TRBJ2-1|NA|13|TRBV7-6|NA
CASSPGWENEQFF
TGTGCCAGCAGCCCGGGGTGGGAGAATGAGCAGTTCTTC
>TRBJ2-5|NA|14|TRBV9|NA
CASSGGLGEETQYF
TGTGCCAGCAGCGGAGGACTTGGGGAAGAGACCCAGTACTTC
>TRBJ1-1|NA|14|TRBV9|NA
CASSAWGENTEAFF
TGTGCCAGCAGCGCTTGGGGGGAGAACACTGAAGCTTTCTTT
>TRBJ2-3|NA|14|TRBV6-1|NA
CASSEGLWLDTQYF
TGTGCCAGCAGTGAAGGTCTGTGGCTAGATACGCAGTATTTT
>TRBJ1-1|few|14|TRBV6-4|TRBD1
CASSTETGSTEAFF
TGTGCCAGCAGTACAGAGACAGGGAGCACTGAAGCTTTCTTT
>TRBJ2-3|NA|16|TRBV7-6|NA
CASSPLSGGATDTQYF
TGTGCCAGCAGCCCTCTATCGGGGGGCGCGACAGATACGCAGTATTTT
>TRBJ2-1|NA|15|TRBV29-1|TRBD2
CSVEGSSGSYNEQFF
TGCAGCGTTGAGGGGAGTAGCGGGAGTTACAATGAGCAGTTCTTC
>TRBJ1-2|NA|15|TRBV6-5|NA
CASFGTTRTNYGYTF
TGTGCCAGCTTCGGGACAACCCGTACTAACTATGGCTACACCTTC
>TRBJ1-1|NA|15|TRBV4-1|NA
CASSPSTHRDTEAFF
TGCGCCAGCAGCCCGAGTACACACCGGGACACTGAAGCTTTCTTT
>TRBJ2-3|NA|15|TRBV7-7|NA
CASSLTGLSTDTQYF
TGTGCTAGCAGCTTGACAGGTCTAAGCACAGATACGCAGTATTTT
>TRBJ1-3|medium-sized|15|TRBV6-5|NA
CASSYSYISGNTIYF
TGTGCCAGCAGTTACTCGTACATCTCTGGAAACACCATATATTTT
>TRBJ1-1|NA|14|TRBV6-1|TRBD1
CASSSQGANTEAFF
TGTGCCAGCAGTTCCCAGGGGGCCAACACTGAAGCTTTCTTT
>TRBJ2-2|NA|13|TRBV7-7|NA
CASSPGVTGELFF
TGTGCTAGCTCTCCGGGAGTGACCGGGGAGCTGTTTTTT
>TRBJ2-7|once|14|TRBV27|NA
CASRPAGTAYEQYF
TGTGCCAGCAGGCCCGCGGGGACCGCCTACGAGCAGTACTTC
>TRBJ1-1|NA|13|TRBV29-1|NA
CSVDGGGNTEAFF
TGCAGCGTTGATGGGGGGGGGAACACTGAAGCTTTCTTT
>TRBJ1-1|once|14|TRBV10-3|NA
CAISERAGGAKAFF
TGTGCCATCAGTGAAAGAGCGGGAGGGGCAAAAGCTTTCTTT
>TRBJ1-6|NA|17|TRBV4-2|NA
CASSQVASSPYNSPLHF
TGTGCCAGCAGCCAAGTGGCATCATCGCCCTATAATTCACCCCTCCACTTT
>TRBJ1-1|NA|11|TRBV28|NA
CASSLRTEAFF
TGTGCCAGCAGTCTCCGGACTGAAGCTTTCTTT
>TRBJ2-7|NA|14|TRBV10-3|TRBD1
CAISDKGQAYEQYF
TGTGCCATCAGTGATAAAGGACAGGCGTACGAGCAGTACTTC
>TRBJ2-3|NA|14|TRBV27|TRBD2
CASRVGRVTDTQYF
TGTGCCAGCCGCGTCGGGAGGGTCACAGATACGCAGTATTTT